This T cell receptor (beta chain) derives from a study of shared clonotypes between healthy human individuals. Overall study results and limits: Some naive CD4 clonotypes, around 4.7%, turned up in common across a handful of donors. Incomplete sequencing of sorted subsets was indicated by rarefaction despite large depth.

Remarks on this clone: Its antigen is undetermined.

For each subset, genomic DNA was distributed in equal portions over several immunoSEQ plates. Original handling: For the immunoSEQ data, sequences were junction-only without quality scores, so filtering differed. Sequencing used immunoSEQ multiplex PCR; TCRdb keeps in-frame clones, though not all of them. V, J and clone size derive from that table, while D and trimming were established from the DNA sequence. The sample lists approximately 2,000,000 clones, 85% to 95% occurring once. The sequence was obtained from a man younger than 35 in good health. Some clones in this sample may be carry-over from other donors' samples. Source material: naive CD4+ T cells from PBMCs. Subset noted: CD45RA+ positively selected.

The CDR3 DNA reads as TGTGCCAGTACGCCGTTTGGACAGGGTAACACCGGGGAGCTGTTTTTT. Protein product: CASTPFGQGNTGELFF. This chain uses TRBV27 with TRBJ2-2; 8 bases fit TRBD1. After removal of 9 bases from V and 2 bases from J, the junction contained 11 bases not matched to a gene. The germline gives CDR1 MNHEY, CDR2 SMNVEV (reference sequence). CDR3 size: 16 residues.